This TCR beta chain was captured by sequencing in a study of blood T cell repertoires in COVID-19. Study-level information: COVID-19 samples collected from the United States, Italy and Spain covered acute and convalescent phases. In each case, the material was cDNA or gDNA derived from T cells, B-cell-depleted T cells, or PBMCs.

Under the authors' procedure: Counts of nucleated cells, estimated from reference gene primer amplification, were obtained. Sequencing used immunoSEQ multiplex PCR; TCRdb keeps in-frame clones, though not all of them. V and J calls and clone size are as listed in that table; D and trimming were resolved from the DNA. The sample has approximately 320,000 clones, about nine tenths seen once. The CDR3 sequence is 13 residues long. Germline loops: CDR1 SGHRS, CDR2 YFSETQ. V dropped 4 bases and J dropped 4; count of bases not matched to a gene: 5. The chain uses TRBV5-1 and TRBJ2-7; 7 positions agree with TRBD1. This TCR came from a man aged 55 to 70 who had recovered from COVID-19. Sequencing was carried out using PBMCs or T cells enriched from blood (not recorded which). The CDR3 nucleotides read TGCGCCAGCAGCGCAGGACAGGATTACGAGCAGTACTTC. It codes for CASSAGQDYEQYF.